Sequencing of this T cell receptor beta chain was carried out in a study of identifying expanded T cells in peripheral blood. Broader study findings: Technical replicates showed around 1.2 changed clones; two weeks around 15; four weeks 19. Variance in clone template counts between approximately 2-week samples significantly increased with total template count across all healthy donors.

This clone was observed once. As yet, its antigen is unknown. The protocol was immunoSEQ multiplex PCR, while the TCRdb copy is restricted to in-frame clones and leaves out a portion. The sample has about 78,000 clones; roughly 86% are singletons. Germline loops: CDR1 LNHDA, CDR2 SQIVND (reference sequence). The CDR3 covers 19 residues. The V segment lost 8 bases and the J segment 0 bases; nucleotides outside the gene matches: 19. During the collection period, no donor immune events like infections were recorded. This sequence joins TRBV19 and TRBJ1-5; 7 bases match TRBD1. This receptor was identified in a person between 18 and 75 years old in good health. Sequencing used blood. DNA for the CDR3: TGTGCCAGTCTTAAGAGGGCCACTCCGGGACAGTATAGCAATCAGCCCCAGCATTTT. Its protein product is CASLKRATPGQYSNQPQHF.